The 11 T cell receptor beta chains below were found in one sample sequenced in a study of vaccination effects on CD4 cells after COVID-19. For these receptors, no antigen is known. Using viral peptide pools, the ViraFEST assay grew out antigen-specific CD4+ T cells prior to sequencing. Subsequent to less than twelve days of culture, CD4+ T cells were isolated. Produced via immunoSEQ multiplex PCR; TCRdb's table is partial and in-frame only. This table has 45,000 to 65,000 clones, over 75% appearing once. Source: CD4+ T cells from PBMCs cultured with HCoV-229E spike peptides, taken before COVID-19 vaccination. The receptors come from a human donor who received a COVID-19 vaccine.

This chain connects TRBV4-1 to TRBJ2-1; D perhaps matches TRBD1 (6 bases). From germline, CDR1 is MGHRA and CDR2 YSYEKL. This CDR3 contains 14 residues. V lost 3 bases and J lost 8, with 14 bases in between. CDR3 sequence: CASSQTRGFHEQFF. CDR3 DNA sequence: TGCGCCAGCAGCCAGACAAGGGGGTTCCATGAGCAGTTCTTC.

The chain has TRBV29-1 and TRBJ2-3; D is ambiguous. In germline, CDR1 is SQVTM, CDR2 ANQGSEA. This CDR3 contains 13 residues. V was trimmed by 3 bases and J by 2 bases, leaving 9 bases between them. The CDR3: CSVEASYTDTQYF. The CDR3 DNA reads TGCAGCGTTGAGGCCAGTTACACAGATACGCAGTATTTT.

The CDR3 DNA is TGTGCCACCAGCAGAGATCCGCGACAGGGTGAAGCTTTCTTT. This sequence encodes CATSRDPRQGEAFF. The chain joins TRBV15 to TRBJ1-1; TRBD1 agrees at 7 bases. Germline V gene sequence: CDR1 LNHNV, CDR2 YYDKDF (reference sequence). The V gene end was trimmed by 0 bases and the J gene end by 7 bases; junction bases not matched to a gene: 5. The CDR3 has 14 residues.

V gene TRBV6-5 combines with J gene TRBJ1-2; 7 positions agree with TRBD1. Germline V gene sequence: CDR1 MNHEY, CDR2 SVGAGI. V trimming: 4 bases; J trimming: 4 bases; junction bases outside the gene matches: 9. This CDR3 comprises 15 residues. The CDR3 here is CASSSRDSGTYGYTF. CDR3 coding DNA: TGTGCCAGCAGTTCCCGGGACAGTGGGACCTATGGCTACACCTTC.

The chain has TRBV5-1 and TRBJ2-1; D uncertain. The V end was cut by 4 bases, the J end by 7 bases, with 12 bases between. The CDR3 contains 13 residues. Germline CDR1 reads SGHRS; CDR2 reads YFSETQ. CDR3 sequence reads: CASSISWGNEQFF. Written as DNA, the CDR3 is TGCGCCAGCAGCATTAGCTGGGGAAATGAGCAGTTCTTC.

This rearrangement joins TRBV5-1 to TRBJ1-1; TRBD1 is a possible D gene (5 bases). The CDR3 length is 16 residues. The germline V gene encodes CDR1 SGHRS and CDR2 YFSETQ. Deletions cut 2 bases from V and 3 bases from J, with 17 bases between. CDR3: CASSFSPTAKYTEAFF. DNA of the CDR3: TGCGCCAGCAGCTTTTCCCCGACAGCTAAGTACACTGAAGCTTTCTTT.

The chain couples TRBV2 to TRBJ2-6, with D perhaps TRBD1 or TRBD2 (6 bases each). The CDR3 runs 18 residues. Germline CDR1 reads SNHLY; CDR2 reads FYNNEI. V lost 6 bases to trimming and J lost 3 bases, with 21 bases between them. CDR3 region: CASSGGVRGRFGANVLTF. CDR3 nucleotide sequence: TGTGCCAGCAGCGGAGGGGTCAGGGGTAGGTTTGGGGCCAACGTCCTGACTTTC.

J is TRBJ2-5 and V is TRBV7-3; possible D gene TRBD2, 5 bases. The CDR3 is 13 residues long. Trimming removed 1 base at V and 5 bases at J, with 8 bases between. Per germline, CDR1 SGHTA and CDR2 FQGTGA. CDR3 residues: CASSLNPGETQYF. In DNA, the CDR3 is TGTGCCAGCAGCTTAAACCCGGGGGAGACCCAGTACTTC.

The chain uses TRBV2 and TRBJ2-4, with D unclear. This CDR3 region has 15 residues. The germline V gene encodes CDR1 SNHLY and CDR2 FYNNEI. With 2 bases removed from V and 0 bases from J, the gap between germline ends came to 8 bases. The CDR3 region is CASSERVIAKNIQYF. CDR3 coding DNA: TGTGCCAGCAGTGAACGGGTCATAGCCAAAAACATTCAGTACTTC.

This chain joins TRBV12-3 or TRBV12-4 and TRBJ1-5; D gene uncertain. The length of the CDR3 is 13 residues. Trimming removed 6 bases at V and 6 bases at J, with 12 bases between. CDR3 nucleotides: TGTGCCAGCAGCCGCTCGGCGGCTCAGCCCCAGCATTTT. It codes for CASSRSAAQPQHF.

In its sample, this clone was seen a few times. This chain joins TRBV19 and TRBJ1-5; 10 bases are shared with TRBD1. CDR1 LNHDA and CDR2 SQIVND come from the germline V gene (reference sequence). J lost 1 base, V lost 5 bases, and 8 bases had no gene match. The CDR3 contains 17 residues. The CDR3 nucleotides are TGTGCCAGTAGTCGACAGGGGGCGAGATGGAGCAATCAGCCCCAGCATTTT. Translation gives CASSRQGARWSNQPQHF.